The present T cell receptor (beta chain) was sequenced within a study of blood T cell repertoires in COVID-19. Study details: Sites across the United States, Italy and Spain contributed samples from acute and convalescent COVID-19. Sources were T cells, B-cell-depleted T cells, or PBMCs; the material itself was cDNA or gDNA.

The CDR3 consists of 16 residues. Looked up from germline, CDR1 is MNHEY and CDR2 is SMNVEV (reference sequence). V was shortened by 2 bases and J by 7 bases, with 15 bases between the two germline ends. Sequencing used immunoSEQ multiplex PCR; TCRdb keeps in-frame clones, though not all of them. The table records roughly 73,000 clones, roughly nine tenths of them present only once. This TCR derives from a man aged 50 or older with acute or convalescent COVID-19. The sample taken for sequencing was peripheral blood. The V and J genes are TRBV27 and TRBJ1-6; no reliable D call. CDR3 in DNA: TGTGCCAGCAGTTTAGGGTGGGTGGCGCGGAATTCACCCCTCCACTTT. Translating it yields CASSLGWVARNSPLHF.